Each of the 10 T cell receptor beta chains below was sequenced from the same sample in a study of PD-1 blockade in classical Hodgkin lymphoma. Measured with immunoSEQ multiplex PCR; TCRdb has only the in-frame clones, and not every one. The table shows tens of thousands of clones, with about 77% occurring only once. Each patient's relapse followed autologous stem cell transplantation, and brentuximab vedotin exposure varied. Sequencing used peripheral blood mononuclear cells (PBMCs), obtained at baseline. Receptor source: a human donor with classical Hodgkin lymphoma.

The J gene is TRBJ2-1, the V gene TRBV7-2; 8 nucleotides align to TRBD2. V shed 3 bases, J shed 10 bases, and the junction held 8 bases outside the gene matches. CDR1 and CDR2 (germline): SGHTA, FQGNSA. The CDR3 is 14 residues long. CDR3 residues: CASSFARGGREQFF. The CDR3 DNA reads TGTGCCAGCAGCTTCGCCCGGGGGGGCCGGGAGCAGTTCTTC.

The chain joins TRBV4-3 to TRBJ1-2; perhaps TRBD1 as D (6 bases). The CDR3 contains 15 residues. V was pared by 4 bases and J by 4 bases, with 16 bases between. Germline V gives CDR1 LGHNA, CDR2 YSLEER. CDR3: CASSPSMGGGYGYTF. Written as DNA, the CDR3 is TGCGCCAGCAGCCCTTCTATGGGGGGCGGCTATGGCTACACCTTC.

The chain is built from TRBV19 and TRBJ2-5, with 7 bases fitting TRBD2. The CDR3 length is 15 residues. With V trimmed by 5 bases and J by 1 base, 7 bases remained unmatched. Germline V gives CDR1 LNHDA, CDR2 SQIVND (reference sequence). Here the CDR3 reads CASSRSASGQETQYF. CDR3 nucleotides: TGTGCCAGTAGTCGATCCGCTAGCGGCCAAGAGACCCAGTACTTC.

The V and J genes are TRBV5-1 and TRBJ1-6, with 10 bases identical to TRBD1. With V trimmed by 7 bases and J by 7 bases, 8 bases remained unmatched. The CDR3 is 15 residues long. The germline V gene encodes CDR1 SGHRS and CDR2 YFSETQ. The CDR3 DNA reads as TGCGCCAGCCGACAGGGGGCCGAGGGAAATTCACCCCTCCACTTT. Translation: CASRQGAEGNSPLHF.

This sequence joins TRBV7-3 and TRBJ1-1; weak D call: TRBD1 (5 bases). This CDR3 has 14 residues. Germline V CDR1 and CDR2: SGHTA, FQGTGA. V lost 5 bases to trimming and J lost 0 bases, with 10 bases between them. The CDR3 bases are TGTGCCAGCAGCGCCTTAGGGGTGAACACTGAAGCTTTCTTT. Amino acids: CASSALGVNTEAFF.

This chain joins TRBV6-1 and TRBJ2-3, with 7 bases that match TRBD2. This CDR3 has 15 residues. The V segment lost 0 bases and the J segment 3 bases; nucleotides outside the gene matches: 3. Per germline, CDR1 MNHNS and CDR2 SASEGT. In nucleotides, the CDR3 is TGTGCCAGCAGTGAAGCGGCGGGGGAAACAGATACGCAGTATTTT. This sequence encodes CASSEAAGETDTQYF.

The CDR3 sequence is CASSQVNDGYTF. In DNA, the CDR3 is TGTGCCAGCAGCCAAGTAAACGATGGCTACACCTTC. The chain couples TRBV14 to TRBJ1-2; no reliable D call. There are 12 residues in the CDR3. V was pared by 1 base and J by 6 bases, with 6 bases between. The germline V gene encodes CDR1 SGHDN and CDR2 FVKESK.

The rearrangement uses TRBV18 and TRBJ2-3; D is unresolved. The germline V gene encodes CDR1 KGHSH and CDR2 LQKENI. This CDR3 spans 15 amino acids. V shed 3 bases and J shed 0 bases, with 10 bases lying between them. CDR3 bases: TGTGCCAGCTCACCCATTAGCATGAGCACAGATACGCAGTATTTT. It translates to CASSPISMSTDTQYF.

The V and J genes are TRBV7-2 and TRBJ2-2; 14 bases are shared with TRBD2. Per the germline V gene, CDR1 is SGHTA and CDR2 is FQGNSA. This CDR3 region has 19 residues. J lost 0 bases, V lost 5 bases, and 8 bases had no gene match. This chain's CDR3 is CASSRRTSGGITNTGELFF. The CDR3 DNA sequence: TGTGCCAGCAGCCGCCGGACTAGCGGGGGGATTACGAACACCGGGGAGCTGTTTTTT.

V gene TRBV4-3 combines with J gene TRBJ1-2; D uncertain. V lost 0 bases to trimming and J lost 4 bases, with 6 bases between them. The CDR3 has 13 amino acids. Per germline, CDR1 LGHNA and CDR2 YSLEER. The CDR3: CASSQDSSYGYTF. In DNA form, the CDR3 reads TGCGCCAGCAGCCAAGATAGCAGCTATGGCTACACCTTC.